Reported below is one TCR beta chain. Sorting of unstimulated PBMCs yielded separate CD3+CD4+ and CD3+CD8+ fractions. The source of the sample is a study of T cell clones after liver transplantation. Turning to the study itself: TCRbeta sequencing after a pre-transplant mixed lymphocyte reaction identified graft-donor-reactive clones, later tracked in post-transplant blood.

There are 16 residues in the CDR3. In germline, CDR1 is MGHRA, CDR2 YSYEKL. V dropped 6 bases and J dropped 1 base, with 18 bases sitting between them. Method: immunoSEQ multiplex PCR; TCRdb's copy keeps in-frame clones and lacks some. Of tens of thousands of clones listed, more than 75% are singletons. This receptor was taken from a human donor who received a liver transplant. The material sequenced was CD4+ T cells from blood, taken before liver transplant. The chain uses TRBV4-1 and TRBJ1-1; D might be TRBD1 (5 bases). The CDR3 reads CASSRGTGNGNTEAFF. The CDR3 region has the DNA TGCGCCAGCAGTCGGGGGACTGGGAACGGGAACACTGAAGCTTTCTTT.